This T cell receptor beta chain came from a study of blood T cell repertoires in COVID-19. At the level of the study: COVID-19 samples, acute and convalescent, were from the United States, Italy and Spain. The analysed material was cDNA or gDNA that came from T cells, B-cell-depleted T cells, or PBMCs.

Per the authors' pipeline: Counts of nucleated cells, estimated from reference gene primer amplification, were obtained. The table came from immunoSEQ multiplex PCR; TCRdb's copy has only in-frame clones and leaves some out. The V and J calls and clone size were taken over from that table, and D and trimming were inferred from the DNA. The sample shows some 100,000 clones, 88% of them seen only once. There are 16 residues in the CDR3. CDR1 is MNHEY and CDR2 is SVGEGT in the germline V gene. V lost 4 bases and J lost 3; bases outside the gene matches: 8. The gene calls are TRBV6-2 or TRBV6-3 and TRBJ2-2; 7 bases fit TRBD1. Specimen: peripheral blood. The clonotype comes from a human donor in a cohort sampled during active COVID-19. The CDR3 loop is CASSLTTGTDTGELFF. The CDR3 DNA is TGTGCCAGCAGTTTAACGACAGGGACGGACACCGGGGAGCTGTTTTTT.